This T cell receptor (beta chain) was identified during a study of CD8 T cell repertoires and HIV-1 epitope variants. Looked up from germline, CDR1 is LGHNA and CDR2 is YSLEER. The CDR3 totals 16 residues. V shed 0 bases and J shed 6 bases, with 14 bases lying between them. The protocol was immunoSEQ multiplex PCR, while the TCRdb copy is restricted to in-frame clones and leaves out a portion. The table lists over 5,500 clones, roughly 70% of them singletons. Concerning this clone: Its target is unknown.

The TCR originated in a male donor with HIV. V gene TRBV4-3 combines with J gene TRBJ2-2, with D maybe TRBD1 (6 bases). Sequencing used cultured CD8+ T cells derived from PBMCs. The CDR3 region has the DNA TGCGCCAGCAGCCAAGAGGCGGCAGGGGAGCCCGGGGAGCTGTTTTTT. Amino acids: CASSQEAAGEPGELFF.